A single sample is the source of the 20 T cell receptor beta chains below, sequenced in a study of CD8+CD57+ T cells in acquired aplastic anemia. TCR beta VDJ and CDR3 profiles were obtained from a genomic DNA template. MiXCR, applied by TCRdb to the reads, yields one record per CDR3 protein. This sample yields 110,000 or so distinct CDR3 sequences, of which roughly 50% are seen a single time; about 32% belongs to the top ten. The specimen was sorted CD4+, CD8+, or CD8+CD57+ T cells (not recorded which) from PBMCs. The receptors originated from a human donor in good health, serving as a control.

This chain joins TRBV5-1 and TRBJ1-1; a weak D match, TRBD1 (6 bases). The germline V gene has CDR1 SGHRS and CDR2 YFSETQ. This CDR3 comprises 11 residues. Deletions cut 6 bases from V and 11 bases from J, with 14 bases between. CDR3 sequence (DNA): TGCGCCAGCATGGGGGGGCGGGAGGCTTTCTTT. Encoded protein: CASMGGREAFF. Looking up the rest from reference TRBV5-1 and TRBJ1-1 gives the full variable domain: KAGVTQTPRYLIKTRGQQVTLSCSPISGHRSVSWYQQTPGQGLQFLFEYFSETQRNKGNFPGRFSGRQFSNSRSEMNVSTLELGDSALYLCASMGGREAFFGQGTRLTVV.

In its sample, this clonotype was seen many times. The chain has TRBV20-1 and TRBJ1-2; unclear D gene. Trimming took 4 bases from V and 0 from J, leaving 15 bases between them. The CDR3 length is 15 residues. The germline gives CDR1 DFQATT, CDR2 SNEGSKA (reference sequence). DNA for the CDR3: TGCAGTGCTAATGCGGCAGGCCTAGCTAACTATGGCTACACCTTC. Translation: CSANAAGLANYGYTF.

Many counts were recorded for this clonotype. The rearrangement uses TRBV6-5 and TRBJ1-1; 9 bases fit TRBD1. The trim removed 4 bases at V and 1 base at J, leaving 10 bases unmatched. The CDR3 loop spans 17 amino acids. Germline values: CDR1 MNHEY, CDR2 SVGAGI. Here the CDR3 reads CASSFHRTDRGNTEAFF. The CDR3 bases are TGTGCCAGCAGTTTCCATCGAACGGACAGGGGGAACACTGAAGCTTTCTTT.

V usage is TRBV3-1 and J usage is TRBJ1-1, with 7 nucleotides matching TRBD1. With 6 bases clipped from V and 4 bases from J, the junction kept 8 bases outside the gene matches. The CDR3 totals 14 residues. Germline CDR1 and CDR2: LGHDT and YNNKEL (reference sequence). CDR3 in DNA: TGTGCCAGCAGAACAGGAGCAGGGGGCACTGAAGCTTTCTTT. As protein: CASRTGAGGTEAFF.

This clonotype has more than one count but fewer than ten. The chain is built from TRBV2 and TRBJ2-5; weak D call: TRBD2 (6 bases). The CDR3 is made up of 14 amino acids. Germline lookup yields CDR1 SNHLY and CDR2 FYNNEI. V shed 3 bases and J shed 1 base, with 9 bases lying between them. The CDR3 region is CASSDQRAQETQYF. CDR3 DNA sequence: TGTGCCAGCAGTGATCAGCGGGCCCAAGAGACCCAGTACTTC.

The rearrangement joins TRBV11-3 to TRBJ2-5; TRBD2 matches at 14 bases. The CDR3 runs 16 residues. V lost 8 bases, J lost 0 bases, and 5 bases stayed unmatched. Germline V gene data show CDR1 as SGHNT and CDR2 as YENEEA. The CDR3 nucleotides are TGTGCCAGCGGCTCGGGACTAGCGGGGGACCAAGAGACCCAGTACTTC. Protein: CASGSGLAGDQETQYF.

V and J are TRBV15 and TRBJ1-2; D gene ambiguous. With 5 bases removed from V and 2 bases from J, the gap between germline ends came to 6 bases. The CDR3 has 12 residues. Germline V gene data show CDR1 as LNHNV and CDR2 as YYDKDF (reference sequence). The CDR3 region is CATSGRNYGYTF. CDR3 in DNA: TGTGCCACCAGCGGGCGGAACTATGGCTACACCTTC.

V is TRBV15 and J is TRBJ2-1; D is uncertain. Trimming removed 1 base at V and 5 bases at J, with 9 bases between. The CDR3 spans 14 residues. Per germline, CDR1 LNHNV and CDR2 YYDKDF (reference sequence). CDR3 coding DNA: TGTGCCACCAGCAGAGGGCCGGTTGACAATGAGCAGTTCTTC. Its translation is CATSRGPVDNEQFF.

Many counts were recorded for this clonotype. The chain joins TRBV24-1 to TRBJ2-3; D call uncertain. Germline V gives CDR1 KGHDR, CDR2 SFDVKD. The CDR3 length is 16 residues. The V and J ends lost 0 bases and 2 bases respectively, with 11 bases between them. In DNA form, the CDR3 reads TGTGCCACCAGTGATTTGATTGGAGTATCCACAGATACGCAGTATTTT. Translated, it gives CATSDLIGVSTDTQYF.

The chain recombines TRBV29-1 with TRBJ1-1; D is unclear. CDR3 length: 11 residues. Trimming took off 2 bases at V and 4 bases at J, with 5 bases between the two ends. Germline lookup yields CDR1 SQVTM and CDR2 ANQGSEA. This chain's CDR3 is CSVESITEAFF. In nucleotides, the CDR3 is TGCAGCGTTGAAAGTATCACTGAAGCTTTCTTT. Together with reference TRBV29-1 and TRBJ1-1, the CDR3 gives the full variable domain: SAVISQKPSRDICQRGTSLTIQCQVDSQVTMMFWYRQQPGQSLTLIATANQGSEATYESGFVIDKFPISRPNLTFSTLTVSNMSPEDSSIYLCSVESITEAFFGQGTRLTVV.

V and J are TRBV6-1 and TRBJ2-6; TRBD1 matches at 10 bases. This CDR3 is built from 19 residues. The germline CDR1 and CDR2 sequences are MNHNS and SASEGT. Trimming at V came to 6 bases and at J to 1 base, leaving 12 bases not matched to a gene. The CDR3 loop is CASSLQTGTGESGANVLTF. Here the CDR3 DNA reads TGTGCCAGCAGCCTACAAACCGGGACAGGGGAATCTGGGGCCAACGTCCTGACTTTC.

Written as DNA, the CDR3 is TGTGCCACCAGTGATCGCGGTGGGGGTCGGGGGTATGGCTACACCTTC. The encoded protein is CATSDRGGGRGYGYTF. The chain is built from TRBV24-1 and TRBJ1-2, with D possibly TRBD1 on 5 matching bases. Germline CDR1 KGHDR, CDR2 SFDVKD. Between the trimmed V and J ends, which lost 3 bases and 5 bases, there was a span of 18 bases. CDR3 length: 16 residues.

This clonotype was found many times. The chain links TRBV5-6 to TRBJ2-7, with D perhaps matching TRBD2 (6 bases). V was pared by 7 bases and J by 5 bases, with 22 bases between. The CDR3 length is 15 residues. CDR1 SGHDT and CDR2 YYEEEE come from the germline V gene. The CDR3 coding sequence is TGTGCCAGCGGGCTCCAGGGAGGTCCGCCGAACGAGCAGTACTTC. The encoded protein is CASGLQGGPPNEQYF.

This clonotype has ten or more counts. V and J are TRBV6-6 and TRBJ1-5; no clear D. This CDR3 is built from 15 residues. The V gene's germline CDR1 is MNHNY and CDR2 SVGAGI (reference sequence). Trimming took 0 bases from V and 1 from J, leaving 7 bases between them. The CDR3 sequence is CASSYSMGSNQPQHF. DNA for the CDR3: TGTGCCAGCAGTTACTCGATGGGGAGCAATCAGCCCCAGCATTTT.

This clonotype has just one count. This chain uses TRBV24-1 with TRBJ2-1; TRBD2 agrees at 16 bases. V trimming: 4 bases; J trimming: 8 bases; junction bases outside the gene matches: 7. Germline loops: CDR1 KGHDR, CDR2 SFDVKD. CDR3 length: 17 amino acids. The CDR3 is CATSESGTSGGADEQFF. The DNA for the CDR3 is TGTGCCACCAGTGAGTCCGGGACTAGCGGGGGGGCCGATGAGCAGTTCTTC.

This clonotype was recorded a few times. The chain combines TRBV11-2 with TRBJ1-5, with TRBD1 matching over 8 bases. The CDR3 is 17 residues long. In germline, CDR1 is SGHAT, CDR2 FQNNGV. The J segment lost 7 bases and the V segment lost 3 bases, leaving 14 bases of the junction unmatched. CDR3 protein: CASSLPQGQGYEQPQHF. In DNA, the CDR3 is TGTGCCAGCAGCTTGCCCCAAGGACAGGGTTACGAGCAGCCCCAGCATTTT.

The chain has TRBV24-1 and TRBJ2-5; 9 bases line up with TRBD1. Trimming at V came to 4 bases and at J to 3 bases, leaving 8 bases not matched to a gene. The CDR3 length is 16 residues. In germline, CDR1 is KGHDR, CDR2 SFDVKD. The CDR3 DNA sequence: TGTGCCACCAGTGACCCTCCGGGACAGGGAAAAGAGACCCAGTACTTC. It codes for CATSDPPGQGKETQYF.

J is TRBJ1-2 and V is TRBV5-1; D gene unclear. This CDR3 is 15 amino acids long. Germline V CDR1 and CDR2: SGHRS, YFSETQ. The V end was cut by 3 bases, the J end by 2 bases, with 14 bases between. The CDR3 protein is CASSYDRVENYGYTF. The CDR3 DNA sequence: TGCGCCAGCAGCTATGACCGGGTTGAGAACTATGGCTACACCTTC.

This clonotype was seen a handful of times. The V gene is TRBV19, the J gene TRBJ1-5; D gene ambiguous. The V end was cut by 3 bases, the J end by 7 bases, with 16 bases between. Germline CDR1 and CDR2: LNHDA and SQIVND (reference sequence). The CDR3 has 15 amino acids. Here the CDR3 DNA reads TGTGCCAGTAGTATTTCCCTGTGGAACAACCAGCCCCAGCATTTT. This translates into CASSISLWNNQPQHF.

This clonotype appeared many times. The CDR3 spells CASTKGWEAPGTQYF. The CDR3 nucleotides read TGTGCCAGTACCAAAGGGTGGGAGGCCCCGGGGACGCAGTATTTT. The rearrangement joins TRBV19 to TRBJ2-3; possible D gene TRBD2, 6 bases. CDR1 is LNHDA and CDR2 is SQIVND in the germline V gene (reference sequence). V was pared by 7 bases and J by 9 bases, with 23 bases between. The CDR3 consists of 15 residues.